Listed here are 2 T cell receptor beta chains from one sample, sequenced in a study of blood T cell repertoires in COVID-19. This table comes from immunoSEQ multiplex PCR, and its TCRdb copy is limited to in-frame clones, with some not included. The repertoire holds 150,000 to 200,000 clones, with around 89% as singletons. Sample: peripheral blood. All receptors derive from a human donor in a cohort sampled during active COVID-19.

The genes are TRBV5-1 and TRBJ2-1; a weak D match, TRBD2 (5 bases). Trimming cost V 2 bases and J 4 bases, with 16 bases left between them. CDR3 size: 16 residues. Germline lookup yields CDR1 SGHRS and CDR2 YFSETQ. The CDR3 here is CASSFSVGVKYNEQFF. The DNA for the CDR3 is TGCGCCAGCAGCTTTTCCGTGGGAGTGAAATACAATGAGCAGTTCTTC.

The rearrangement links TRBV24-1 to TRBJ2-3; TRBD2 is a possible D gene (5 bases). The CDR3 length is 16 residues. The germline gives CDR1 KGHDR, CDR2 SFDVKD. Trimming stripped 2 bases from V and 7 bases from J, with 18 bases between. CDR3 region: CATSDSRTAPGNTQYF. In nucleotides, the CDR3 is TGTGCCACCAGTGATTCCCGTACAGCTCCCGGGAATACGCAGTATTTT.